The source of this TCR beta chain is a study of neurological immune-mediated disorders. General study results and limits: HTLV-1-associated myelopathy displayed the greatest TCR clonal expansion, and multiple sclerosis exhibited the smallest, lower than that of healthy controls.

The cDNA was synthesized by means of template-switch 5'RACE, which was carried out with 10-nucleotide random UMIs. Every sequencing run generated in excess of 160 million TCR-beta sequences. These sequences covered 15-18 subjects. TCRdb called the 5' RACE reads again in MiXCR, with one record for every CDR3 protein. The repertoire holds more than 25,000 distinct CDR3 sequences, with roughly a quarter as singletons. Many counts were recorded for this clonotype. Its antigen is unknown. CD4+ or CD8+ T cells at a count of about 1 million served as input for the sorted libraries. This receptor was identified in a middle-aged man with HTLV-1-associated myelopathy (HAM/TSP). The sample consisted of CD4+ T cells from blood.

CDR3 amino acids: CASSFFDLDSPLHF. CDR3 bases: TGCGCCAGCAGCTTTTTTGACTTGGATTCACCCCTCCACTTT. V usage is TRBV5-1 and J usage is TRBJ1-6, with D uncertain. The germline gives CDR1 SGHRS, CDR2 YFSETQ. CDR3 length: 14 residues. The V end was cut by 2 bases, the J end by 8 bases, with 11 bases between.